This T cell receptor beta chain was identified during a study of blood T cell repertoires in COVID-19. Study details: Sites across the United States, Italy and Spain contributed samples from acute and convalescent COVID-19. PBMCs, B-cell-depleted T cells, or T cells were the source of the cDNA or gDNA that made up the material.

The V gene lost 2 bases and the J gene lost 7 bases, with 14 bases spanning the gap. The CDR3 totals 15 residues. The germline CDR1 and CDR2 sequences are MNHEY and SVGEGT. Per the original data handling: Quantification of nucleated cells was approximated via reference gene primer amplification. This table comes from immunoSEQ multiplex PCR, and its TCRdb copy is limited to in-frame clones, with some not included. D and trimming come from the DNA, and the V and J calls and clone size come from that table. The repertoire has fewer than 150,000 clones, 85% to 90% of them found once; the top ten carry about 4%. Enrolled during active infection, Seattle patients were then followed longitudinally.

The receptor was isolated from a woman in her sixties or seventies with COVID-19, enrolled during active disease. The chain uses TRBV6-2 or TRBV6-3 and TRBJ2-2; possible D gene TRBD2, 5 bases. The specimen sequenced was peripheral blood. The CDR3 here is CASSYERAGVGELFF. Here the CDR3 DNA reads TGTGCCAGCAGTTACGAGAGGGCCGGGGTCGGGGAGCTGTTTTTT.